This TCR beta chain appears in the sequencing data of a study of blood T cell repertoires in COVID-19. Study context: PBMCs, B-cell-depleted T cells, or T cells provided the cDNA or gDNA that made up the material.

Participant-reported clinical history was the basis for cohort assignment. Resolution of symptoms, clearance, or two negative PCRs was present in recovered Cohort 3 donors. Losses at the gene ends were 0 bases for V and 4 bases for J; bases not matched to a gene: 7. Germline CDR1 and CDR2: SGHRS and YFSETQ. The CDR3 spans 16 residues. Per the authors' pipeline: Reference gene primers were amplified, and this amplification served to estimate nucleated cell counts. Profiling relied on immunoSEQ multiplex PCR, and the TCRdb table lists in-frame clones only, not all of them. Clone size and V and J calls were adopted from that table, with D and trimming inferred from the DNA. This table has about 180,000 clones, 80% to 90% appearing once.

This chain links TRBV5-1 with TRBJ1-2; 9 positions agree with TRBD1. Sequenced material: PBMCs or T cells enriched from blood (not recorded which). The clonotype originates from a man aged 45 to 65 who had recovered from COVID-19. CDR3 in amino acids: CASSLGGTGRSYGYTF. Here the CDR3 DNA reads TGCGCCAGCAGCTTGGGAGGGACAGGGCGTTCCTATGGCTACACCTTC.